The clone carrying this T cell receptor beta chain occurred a few times. This entry is derived from a study of blood T cell repertoires in COVID-19. In the authors' methods: Amplification with reference gene primers provided the estimates of nucleated cell counts. The assay was immunoSEQ multiplex PCR, and TCRdb's table has in-frame clones only and misses some. V and J calls and clone size are given by that table; D and trimming were obtained from the DNA. This sample yields over 300,000 clones, of which about nine tenths are seen a single time; less than 11% belongs to the top ten. The sample comprised PBMCs or T cells enriched from blood (not recorded which). This receptor was taken from a woman under 30 who had recovered from COVID-19.

CDR3 amino acids: CASSRQGLNTEAFF. The DNA for the CDR3 is TGTGCCAGCAGCCGTCAGGGCTTGAACACTGAAGCTTTCTTT. V gene TRBV3-1 (or the pseudogene TRBV3-2) combines with J gene TRBJ1-1, with D tentatively TRBD1 (5 bases). The CDR3 runs 14 residues. Trimming took 4 bases from V and 0 from J, leaving 9 bases between them. CDR1 and CDR2 from the germline V gene are LGHDT and YNNKEL (reference sequence).